The sequence of this T cell receptor beta chain was determined in a study of blood T cell repertoires in COVID-19. Across the study: Sites in the United States, Italy and Spain provided acute and convalescent COVID-19 samples. The cDNA or gDNA used as material had been derived from T cells, B-cell-depleted T cells, or PBMCs.

Trimming removed 7 bases from V and 7 bases from J, with 19 bases in between. The germline V gene encodes CDR1 MDHEN and CDR2 SYDVKM. The CDR3 contains 15 residues. TCRdb's table, derived via immunoSEQ multiplex PCR, lists solely in-frame clones and lacks some. The sample shows a few hundred thousand clones, approximately 80% of them seen only once. The sequence was collected from a human donor with acute or convalescent COVID-19. The donor label of this sample is uncertain. Sequencing was done on a sample of peripheral blood. The V call is TRBV28, the J call TRBJ2-2; the D gene is possibly TRBD1 (5 bases). CDR3 nucleotide sequence: TGTGCCAGCAACAACGAAGGGGTGTTCGGCGGGGAGCTGTTTTTT. Amino acid sequence: CASNNEGVFGGELFF. The full variable domain, its missing parts supplied by reference TRBV28 and TRBJ2-2, is DVKVTQSSRYLVKRTGEKVFLECVQDMDHENMFWYRQDPGLGLRLIYFSYDVKMKEKGDIPEGYSVSREKKERFSLILESASTNQTSMYLCASNNEGVFGGELFFGEGSRLTVL.